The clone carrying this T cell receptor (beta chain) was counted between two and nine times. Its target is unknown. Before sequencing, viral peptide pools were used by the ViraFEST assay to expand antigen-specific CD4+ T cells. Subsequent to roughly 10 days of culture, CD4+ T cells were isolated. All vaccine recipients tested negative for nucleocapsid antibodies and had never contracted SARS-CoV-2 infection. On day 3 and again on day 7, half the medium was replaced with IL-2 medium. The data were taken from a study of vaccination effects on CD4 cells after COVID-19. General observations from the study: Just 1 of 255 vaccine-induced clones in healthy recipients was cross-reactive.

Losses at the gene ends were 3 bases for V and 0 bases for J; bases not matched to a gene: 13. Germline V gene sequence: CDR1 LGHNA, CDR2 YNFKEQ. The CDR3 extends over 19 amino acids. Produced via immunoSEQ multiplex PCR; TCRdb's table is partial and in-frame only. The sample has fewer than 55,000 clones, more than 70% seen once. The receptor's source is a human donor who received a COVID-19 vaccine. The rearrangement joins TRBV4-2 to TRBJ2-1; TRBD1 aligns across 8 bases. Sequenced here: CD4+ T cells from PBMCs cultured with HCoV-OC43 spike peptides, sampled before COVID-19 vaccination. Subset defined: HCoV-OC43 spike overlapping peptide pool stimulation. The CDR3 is CASSQGQVLSASSYNEQFF. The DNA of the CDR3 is TGTGCCAGCAGCCAGGGACAGGTCCTTTCCGCGAGCTCCTACAATGAGCAGTTCTTC.